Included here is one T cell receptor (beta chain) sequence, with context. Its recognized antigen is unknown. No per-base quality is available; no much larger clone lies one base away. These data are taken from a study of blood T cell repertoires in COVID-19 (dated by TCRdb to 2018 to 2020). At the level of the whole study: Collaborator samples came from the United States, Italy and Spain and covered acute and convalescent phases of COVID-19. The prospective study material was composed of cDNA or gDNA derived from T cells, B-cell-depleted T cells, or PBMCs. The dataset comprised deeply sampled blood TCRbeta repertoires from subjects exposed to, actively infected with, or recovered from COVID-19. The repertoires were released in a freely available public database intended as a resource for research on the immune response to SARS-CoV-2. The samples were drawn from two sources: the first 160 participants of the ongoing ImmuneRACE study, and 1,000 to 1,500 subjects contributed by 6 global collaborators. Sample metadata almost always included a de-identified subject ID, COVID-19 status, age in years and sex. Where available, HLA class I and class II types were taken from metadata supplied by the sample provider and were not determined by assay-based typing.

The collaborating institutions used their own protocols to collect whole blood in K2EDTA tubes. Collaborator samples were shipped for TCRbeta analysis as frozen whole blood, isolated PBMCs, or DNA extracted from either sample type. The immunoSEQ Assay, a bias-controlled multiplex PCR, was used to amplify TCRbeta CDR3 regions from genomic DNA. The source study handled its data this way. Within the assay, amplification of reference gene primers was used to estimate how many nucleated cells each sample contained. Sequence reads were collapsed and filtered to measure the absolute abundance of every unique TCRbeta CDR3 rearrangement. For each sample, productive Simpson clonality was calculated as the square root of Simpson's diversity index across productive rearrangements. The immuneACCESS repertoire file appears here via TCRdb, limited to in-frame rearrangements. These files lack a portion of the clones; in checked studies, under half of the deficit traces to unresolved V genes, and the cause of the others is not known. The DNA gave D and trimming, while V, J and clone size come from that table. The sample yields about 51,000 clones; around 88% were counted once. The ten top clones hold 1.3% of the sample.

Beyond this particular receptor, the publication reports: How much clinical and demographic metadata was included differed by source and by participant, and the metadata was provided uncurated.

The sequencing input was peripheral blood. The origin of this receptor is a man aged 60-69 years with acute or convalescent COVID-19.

The nucleotides are TGTGCCACCGGGGGGAGCACCCGTGCGGACATTCAGTACTTC. This yields the protein CATGGSTRADIQYF. The V gene is TRBV24-1 and the J gene is TRBJ2-4, and possibly TRBD2, on 6 matching bases. The V end loses 9 bases and the J end loses 8 bases, and a stretch of 19 bases separates them. The germline V gene sets CDR1 to KGHDR and CDR2 to SFDVKD. From cysteine to phenylalanine, the CDR3 is 14 amino acids long. Kept here is only the CDR3 DNA, which spans 42 bases and is read in frame from base 1.